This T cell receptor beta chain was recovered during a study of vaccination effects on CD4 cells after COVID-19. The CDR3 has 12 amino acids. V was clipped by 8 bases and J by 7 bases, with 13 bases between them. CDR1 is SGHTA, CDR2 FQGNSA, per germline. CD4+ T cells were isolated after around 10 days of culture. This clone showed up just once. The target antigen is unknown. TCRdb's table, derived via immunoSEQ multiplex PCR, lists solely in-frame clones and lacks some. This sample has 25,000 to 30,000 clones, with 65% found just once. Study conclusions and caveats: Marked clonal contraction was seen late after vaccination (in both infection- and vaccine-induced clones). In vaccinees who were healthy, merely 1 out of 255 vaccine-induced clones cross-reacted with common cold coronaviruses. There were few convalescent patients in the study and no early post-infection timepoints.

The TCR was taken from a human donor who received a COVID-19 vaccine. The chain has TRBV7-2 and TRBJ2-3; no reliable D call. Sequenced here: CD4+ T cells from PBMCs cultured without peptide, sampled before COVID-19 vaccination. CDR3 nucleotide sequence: TGTGCCAGCGAAGACTCCCCCTATACGCAGTATTTT. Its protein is CASEDSPYTQYF. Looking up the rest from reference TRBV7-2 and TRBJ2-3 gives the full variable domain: GAGVSQSPSNKVTEKGKDVELRCDPISGHTALYWYRQSLGQGLEFLIYFQGNSAPDKSGLPSDRFSAERTGGSVSTLTIQRTQQEDSAVYLCASEDSPYTQYFGPGTRLTVL.